The clone carrying this T cell receptor (beta chain) was recorded once. As yet, its antigen is unknown. The entry originates in a study of T cells in Graves' hyperthyroidism and ophthalmopathy. Study findings and constraints: Blood also showed most of the thyroid clonotypes that were expanded above 0.001.

Using RNA transcripts as the source, TCR beta CDR3 regions were amplified. The HTBI primer set was used in a first-round RT-PCR of the TCR CDR3. One entry per CDR3 protein, called by TCRdb with MiXCR from the multiplex PCR reads. The sample comprises some 210,000 distinct CDR3 sequences, 17% of which are singletons, and around 52% rests with the top ten. Over 18 months, lack of ophthalmopathy progression marked Graves' hyperthyroidism as stable. CDR1 and CDR2 (germline): MDHEN, SYDVKM. The CDR3 has 13 residues. Trimming pared 6 bases from V and 8 bases from J, leaving 16 bases between. This sequence originates from a middle-aged man with Graves' hyperthyroidism. V usage is TRBV28 and J usage is TRBJ1-1, with D unresolved. Sequenced: blood. This CDR3 is CASSLERVREAFF. DNA for the CDR3: TGTGCCAGCAGCTTAGAACGAGTTCGGGAAGCTTTCTTT.